What follows is one T cell receptor beta chain and its context. Its matching antigen is unknown. Libraries were prepared by immunoSEQ multiplex PCR; TCRdb keeps only in-frame clonotypes and omits some of them. The sample consists of 70,000 to 95,000 clones, over 65% of them appearing once. The germline CDR1 and CDR2 sequences are SGDLS and YYNGEE. This CDR3 region has 14 residues. V lost 3 bases, J lost 2 bases, and 11 bases lay in between. The data originate from a study of T cell clones after liver transplantation. Study-wide background: In this trial, immunosuppression withdrawal was attempted within 2 years of liver transplant. Post-transplant blood was tracked for graft-donor-reactive T cell clones identified in a pre-transplant mixed lymphocyte reaction. Graft-donor-reactive sequences were compared with third-party-reactive TCRbeta sequences from pre-transplant mixed lymphocyte reactions.

Study results and caveats: Post-transplant time points were not standardized, so conclusions are preliminary.

This rearrangement joins TRBV9 to TRBJ1-2; the D is unclear. Specimen: CD4+ T cells from blood, collected at the 22-month timepoint. This sequence originates from a human patient who received a liver transplant. Some T cells may arise from the graft donor. Here the CDR3 DNA reads TGTGCCAGCAGCGCTGGAGGCGGAAACTATGGCTACACCTTC. It is translated as CASSAGGGNYGYTF. Full variable domain (outside the CDR3, taken from reference TRBV9 and TRBJ1-2): DSGVTQTPKHLITATGQRVTLRCSPRSGDLSVYWYQQSLDQGLQFLIQYYNGEERAKGNILERFSAQQFPDLHSELNLSSLELGDSALYFCASSAGGGNYGYTFGSGTRLTVV.